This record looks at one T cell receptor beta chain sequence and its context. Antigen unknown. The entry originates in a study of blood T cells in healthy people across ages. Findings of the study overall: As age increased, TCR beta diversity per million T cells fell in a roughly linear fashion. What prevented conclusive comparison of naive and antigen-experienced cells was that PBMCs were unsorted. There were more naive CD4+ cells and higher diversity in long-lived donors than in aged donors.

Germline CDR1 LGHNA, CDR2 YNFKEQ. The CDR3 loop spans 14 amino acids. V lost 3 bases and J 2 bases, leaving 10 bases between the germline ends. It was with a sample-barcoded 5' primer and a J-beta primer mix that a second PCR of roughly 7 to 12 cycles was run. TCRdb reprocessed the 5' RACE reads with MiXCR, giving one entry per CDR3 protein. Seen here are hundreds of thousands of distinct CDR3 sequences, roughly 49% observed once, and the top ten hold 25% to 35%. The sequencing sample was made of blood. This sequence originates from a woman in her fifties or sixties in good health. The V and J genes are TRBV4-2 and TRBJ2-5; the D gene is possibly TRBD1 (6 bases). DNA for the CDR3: TGTGCCAGCAGCCACTATACAGGGCAAGAGACCCAGTACTTC. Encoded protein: CASSHYTGQETQYF.